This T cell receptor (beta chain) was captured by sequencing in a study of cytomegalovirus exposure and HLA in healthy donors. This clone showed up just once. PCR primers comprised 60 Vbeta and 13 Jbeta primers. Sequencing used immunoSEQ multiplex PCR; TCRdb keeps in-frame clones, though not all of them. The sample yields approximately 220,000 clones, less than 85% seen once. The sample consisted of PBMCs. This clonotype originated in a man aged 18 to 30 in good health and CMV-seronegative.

This CDR3 is CASTPVRITNEKLFF. CDR3 DNA sequence: TGCGCCAGCACCCCGGTCAGGATAACTAATGAAAAACTGTTTTTT. J is TRBJ1-4 and V is TRBV4-1; D is unresolved. Germline V gene lookup returns CDR1 MGHRA and CDR2 YSYEKL. The CDR3 has 15 amino acids. V lost 7 bases, J lost 1 base, and 13 bases lay in between.